This T cell receptor (beta chain) comes out of a study of cytomegalovirus exposure and HLA in healthy donors. Study in general: T cells numbering 150 million to 200 million yielded around 120 million unique TCR beta sequences in an earlier analysis. Out of 398 genotyped donors, about 81% belonged to the Caucasian-associated ancestry cluster. The study, taken as a whole, reports: Several V segments, TRBV6-2 and TRBV6-3 among them, could not be told apart and were dropped.

The PCR employed 60 Vbeta primers together with 13 Jbeta primers. This table comes from immunoSEQ multiplex PCR, and its TCRdb copy is limited to in-frame clones, with some not included. Among about 110,000 clones listed, over 60% were seen once. The V end was cut by 4 bases, the J end by 2 bases, with 14 bases between. Germline loops: CDR1 LGHNA, CDR2 YSLEER. The CDR3 consists of 15 residues. Comments on this clone: The antigen is not known.

The J gene is TRBJ2-5, the V gene TRBV4-3; D perhaps matches TRBD1 (6 bases). The sequenced sample consisted of PBMCs. The receptor comes from a man aged 25-40 years in good health and CMV-seropositive. The DNA for the CDR3 is TGCGCCAGCAGCCCCAGCTTGAGGGGGCAAGAGACCCAGTACTTC. It yields the protein CASSPSLRGQETQYF.